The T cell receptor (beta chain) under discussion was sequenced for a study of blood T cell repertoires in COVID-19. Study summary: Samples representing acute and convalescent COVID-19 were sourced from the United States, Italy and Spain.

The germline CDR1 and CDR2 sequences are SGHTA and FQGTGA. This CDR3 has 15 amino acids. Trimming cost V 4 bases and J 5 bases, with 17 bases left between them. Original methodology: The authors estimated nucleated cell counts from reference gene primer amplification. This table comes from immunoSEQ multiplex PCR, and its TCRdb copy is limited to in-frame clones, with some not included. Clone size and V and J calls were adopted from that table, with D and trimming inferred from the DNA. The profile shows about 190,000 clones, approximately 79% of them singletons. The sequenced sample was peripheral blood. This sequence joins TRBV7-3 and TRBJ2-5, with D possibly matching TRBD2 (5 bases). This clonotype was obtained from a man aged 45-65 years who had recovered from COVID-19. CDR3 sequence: CASSSGGWTAETQYF. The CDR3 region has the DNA TGTGCCAGCAGCTCCGGAGGATGGACCGCGGAGACCCAGTACTTC.